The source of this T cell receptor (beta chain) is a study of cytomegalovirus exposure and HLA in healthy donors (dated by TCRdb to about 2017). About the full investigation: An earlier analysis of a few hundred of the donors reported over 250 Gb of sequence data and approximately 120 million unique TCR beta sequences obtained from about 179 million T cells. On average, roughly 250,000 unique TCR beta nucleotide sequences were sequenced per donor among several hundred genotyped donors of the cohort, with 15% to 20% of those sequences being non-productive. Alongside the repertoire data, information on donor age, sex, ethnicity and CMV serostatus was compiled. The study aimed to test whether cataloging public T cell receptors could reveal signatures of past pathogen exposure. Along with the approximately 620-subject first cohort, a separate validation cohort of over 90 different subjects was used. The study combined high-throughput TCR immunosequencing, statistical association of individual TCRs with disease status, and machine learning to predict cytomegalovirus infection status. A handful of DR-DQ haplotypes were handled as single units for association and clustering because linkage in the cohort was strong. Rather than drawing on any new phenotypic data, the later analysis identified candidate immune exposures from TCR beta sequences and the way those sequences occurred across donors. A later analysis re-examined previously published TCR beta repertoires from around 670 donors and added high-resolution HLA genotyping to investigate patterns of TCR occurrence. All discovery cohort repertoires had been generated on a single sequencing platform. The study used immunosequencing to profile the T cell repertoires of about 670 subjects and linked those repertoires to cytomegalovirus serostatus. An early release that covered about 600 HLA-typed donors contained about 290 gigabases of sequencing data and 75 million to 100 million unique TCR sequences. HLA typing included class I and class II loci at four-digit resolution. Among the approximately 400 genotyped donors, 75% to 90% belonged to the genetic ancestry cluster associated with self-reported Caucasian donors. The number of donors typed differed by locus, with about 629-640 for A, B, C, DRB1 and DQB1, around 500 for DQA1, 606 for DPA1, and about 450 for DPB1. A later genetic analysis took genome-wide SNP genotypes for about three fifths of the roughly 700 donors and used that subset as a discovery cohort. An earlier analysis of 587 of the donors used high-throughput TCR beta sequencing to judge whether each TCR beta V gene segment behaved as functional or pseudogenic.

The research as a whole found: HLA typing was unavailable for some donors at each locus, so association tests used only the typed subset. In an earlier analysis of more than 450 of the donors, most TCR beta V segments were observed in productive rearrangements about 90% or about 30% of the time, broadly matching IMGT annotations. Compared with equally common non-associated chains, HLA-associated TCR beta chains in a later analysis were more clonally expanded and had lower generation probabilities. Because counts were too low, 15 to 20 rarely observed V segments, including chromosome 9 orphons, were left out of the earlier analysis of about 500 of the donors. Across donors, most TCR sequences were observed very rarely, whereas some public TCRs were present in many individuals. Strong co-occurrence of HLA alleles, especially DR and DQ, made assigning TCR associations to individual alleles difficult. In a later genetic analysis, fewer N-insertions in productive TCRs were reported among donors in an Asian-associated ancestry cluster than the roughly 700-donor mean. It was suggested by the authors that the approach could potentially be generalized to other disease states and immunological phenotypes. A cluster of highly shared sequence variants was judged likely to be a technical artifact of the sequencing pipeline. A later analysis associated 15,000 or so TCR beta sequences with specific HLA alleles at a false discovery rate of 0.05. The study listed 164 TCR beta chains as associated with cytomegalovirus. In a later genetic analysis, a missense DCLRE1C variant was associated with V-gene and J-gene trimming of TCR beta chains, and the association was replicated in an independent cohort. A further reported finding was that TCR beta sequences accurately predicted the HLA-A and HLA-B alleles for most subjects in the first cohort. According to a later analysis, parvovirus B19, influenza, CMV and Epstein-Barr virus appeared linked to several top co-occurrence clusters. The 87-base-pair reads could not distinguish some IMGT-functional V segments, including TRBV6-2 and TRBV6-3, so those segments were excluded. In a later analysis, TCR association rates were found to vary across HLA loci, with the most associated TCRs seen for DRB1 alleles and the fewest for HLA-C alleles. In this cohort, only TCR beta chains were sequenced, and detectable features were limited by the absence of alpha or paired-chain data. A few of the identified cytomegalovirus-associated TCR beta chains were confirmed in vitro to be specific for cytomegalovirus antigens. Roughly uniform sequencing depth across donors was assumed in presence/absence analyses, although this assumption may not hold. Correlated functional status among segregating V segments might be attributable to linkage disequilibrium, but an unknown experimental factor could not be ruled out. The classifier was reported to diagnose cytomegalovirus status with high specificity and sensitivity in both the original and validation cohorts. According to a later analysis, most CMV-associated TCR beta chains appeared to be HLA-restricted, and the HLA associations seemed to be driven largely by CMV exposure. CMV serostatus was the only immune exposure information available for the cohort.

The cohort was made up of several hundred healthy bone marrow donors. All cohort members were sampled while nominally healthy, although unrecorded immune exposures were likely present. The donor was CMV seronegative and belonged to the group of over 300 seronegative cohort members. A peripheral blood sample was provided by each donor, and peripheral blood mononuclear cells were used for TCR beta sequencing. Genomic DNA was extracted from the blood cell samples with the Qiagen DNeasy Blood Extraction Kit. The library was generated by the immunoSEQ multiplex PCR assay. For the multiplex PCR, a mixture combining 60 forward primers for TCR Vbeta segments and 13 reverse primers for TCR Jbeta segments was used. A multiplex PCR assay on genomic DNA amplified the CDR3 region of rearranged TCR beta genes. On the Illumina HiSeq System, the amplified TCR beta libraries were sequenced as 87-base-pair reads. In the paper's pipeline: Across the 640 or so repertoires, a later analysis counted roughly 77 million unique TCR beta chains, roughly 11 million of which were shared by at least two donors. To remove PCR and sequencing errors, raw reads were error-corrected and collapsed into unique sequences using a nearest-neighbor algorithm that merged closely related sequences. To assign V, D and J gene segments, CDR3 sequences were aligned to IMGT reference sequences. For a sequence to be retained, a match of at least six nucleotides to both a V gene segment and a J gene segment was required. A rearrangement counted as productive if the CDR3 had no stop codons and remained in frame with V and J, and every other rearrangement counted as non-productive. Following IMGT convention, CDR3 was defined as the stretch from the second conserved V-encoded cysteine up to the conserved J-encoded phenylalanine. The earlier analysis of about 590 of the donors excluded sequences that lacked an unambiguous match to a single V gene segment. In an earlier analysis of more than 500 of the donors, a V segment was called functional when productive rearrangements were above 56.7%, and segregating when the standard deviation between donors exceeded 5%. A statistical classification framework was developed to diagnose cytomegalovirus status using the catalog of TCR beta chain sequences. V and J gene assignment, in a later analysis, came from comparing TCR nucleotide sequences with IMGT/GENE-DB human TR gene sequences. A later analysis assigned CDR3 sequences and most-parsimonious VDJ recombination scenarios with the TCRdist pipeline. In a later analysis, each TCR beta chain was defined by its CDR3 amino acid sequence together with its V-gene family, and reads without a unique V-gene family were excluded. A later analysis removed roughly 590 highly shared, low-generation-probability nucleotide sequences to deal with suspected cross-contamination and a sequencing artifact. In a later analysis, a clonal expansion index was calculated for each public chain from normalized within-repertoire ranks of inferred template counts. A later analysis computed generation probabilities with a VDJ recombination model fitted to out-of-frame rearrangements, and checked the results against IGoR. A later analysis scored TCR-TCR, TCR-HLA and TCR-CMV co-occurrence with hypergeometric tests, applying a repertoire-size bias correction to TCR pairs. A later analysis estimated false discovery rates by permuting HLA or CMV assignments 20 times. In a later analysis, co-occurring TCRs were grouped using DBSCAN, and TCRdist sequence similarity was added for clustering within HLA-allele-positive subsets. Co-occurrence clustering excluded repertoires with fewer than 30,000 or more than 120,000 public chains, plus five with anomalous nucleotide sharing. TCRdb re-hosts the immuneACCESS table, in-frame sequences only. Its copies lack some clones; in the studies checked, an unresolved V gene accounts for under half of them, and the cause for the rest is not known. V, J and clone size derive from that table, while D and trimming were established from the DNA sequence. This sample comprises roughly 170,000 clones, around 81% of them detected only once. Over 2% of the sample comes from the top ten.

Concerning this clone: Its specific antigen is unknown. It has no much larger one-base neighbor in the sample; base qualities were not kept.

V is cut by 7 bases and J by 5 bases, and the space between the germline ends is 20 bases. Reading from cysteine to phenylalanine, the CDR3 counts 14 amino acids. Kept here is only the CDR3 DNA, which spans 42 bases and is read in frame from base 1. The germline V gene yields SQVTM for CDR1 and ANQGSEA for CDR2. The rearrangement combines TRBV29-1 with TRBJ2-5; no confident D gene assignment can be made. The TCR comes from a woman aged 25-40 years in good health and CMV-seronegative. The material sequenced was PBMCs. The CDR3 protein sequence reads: CSARPPSVWETQYF. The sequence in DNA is TGCAGCGCCAGGCCGCCCTCCGTATGGGAGACCCAGTACTTC.